This TCR beta chain was obtained from a study of control samples from healthy donors and cancer patients. Libraries were prepared by immunoSEQ multiplex PCR; TCRdb keeps only in-frame clonotypes and omits some of them. Among about 110,000 clones listed, approximately 84% were seen once. Sequenced: blood. The sequence was collected from a man younger than 35 in good health.

The CDR3 protein is CASSIDRGLDEQYF. DNA of the CDR3: TGTGCCAGCAGTATTGACAGGGGGCTCGACGAGCAGTACTTC. V and J are TRBV2 and TRBJ2-7, with 10 nucleotides matching TRBD1. V dropped 5 bases and J dropped 5; count of bases not matched to a gene: 6. The CDR3 loop spans 14 amino acids. CDR1 is SNHLY and CDR2 is FYNNEI in the germline V gene.